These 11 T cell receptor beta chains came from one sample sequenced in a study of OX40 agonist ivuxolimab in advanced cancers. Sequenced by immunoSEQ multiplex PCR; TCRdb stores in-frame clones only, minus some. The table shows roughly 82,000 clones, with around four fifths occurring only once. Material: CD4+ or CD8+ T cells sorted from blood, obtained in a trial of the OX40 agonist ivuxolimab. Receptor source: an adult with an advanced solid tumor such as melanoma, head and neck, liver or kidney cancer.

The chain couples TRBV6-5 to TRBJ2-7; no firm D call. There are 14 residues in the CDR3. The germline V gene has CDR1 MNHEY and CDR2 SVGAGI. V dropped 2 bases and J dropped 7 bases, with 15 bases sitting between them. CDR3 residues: CASSYLGSRGEQYF. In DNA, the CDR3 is TGTGCCAGCAGTTACCTGGGAAGCCGCGGAGAGCAGTACTTC.

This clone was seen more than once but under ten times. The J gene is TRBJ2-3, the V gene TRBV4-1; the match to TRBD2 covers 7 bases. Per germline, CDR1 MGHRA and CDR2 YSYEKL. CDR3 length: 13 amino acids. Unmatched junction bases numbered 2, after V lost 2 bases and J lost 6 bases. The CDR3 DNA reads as TGCGCCAGCAGCCAAACTAGCGTGGATACGCAGTATTTT. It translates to CASSQTSVDTQYF.

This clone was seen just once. The CDR3 nucleotides read TGTGCCAGCAGCGTAGGAGGGGGCATCAATGAGCAGTTCTTC. Amino acid sequence: CASSVGGGINEQFF. This chain connects TRBV9 to TRBJ2-1; 7 nucleotides line up with TRBD1. Trimming at V came to 0 bases and at J to 6 bases, leaving 3 bases not matched to a gene. The CDR3 spans 14 residues. The V gene's germline CDR1 is SGDLS and CDR2 YYNGEE.

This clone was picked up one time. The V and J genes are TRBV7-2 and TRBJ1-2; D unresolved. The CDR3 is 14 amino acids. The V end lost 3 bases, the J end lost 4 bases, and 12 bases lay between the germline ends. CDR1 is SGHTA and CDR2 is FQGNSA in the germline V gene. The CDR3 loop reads CASSFQQFTYGYTF. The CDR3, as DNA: TGTGCCAGCAGCTTCCAACAGTTTACCTATGGCTACACCTTC.

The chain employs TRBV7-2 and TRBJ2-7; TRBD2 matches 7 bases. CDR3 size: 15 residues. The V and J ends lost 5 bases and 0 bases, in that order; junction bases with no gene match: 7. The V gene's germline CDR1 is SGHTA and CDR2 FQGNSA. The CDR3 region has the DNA TGTGCCAGCAGCCCCAACACGGGGGGCTCCTACGAGCAGTACTTC. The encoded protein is CASSPNTGGSYEQYF.

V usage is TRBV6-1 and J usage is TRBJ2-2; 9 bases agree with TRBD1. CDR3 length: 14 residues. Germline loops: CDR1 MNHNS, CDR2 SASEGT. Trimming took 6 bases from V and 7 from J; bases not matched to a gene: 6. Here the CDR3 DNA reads TGTGCCAGCAGGGGGGACAGGGTGAGCGGGGAGCTGTTTTTT. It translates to CASRGDRVSGELFF.

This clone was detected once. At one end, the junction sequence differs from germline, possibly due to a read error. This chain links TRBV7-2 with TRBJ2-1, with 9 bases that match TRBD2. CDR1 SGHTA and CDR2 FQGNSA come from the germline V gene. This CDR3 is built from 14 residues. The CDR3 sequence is CASSPEIGGGVLVF. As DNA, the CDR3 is TGTGCCAGCAGCCCAGAGATCGGCGGGGGGGTCCTGGTCTTC.

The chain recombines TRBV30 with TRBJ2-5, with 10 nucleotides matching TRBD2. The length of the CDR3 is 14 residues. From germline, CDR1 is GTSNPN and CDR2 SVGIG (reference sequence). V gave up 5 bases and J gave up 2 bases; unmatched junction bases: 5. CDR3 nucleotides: TGTGCCTGGGACCATAGCGGGGGGCAAGAGACCCAGTACTTC. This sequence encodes CAWDHSGGQETQYF.

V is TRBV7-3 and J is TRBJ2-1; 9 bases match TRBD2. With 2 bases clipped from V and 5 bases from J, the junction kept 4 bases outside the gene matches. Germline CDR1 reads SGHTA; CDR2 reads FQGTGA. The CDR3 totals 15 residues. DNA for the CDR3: TGTGCCAGCAGCTTAGGGCTAGCGGGGAACAATGAGCAGTTCTTC. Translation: CASSLGLAGNNEQFF.

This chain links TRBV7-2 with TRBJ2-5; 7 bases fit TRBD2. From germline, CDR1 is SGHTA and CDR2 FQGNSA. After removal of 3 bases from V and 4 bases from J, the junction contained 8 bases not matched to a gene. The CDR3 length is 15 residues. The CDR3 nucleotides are TGTGCCAGCAGCTTTCCGACTAGCAATATAGAGACCCAGTACTTC. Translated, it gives CASSFPTSNIETQYF.

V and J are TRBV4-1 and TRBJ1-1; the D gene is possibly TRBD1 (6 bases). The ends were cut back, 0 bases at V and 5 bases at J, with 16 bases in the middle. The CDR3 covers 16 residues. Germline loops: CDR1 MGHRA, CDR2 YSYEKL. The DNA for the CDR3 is TGCGCCAGCAGCCAAGATGGAACAAGGGGGAGGACTGAAGCTTTCTTT. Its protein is CASSQDGTRGRTEAFF.